There are a few counts of the clone carrying this T cell receptor beta chain. In TCRdb, the 5' RACE reads were re-called with MiXCR into one record per CDR3 protein. This sample carries some 37,000 distinct CDR3 sequences, approximately 20% of them seen once, and the ten largest clones take 2.8%. The CDR3 has 15 residues. Germline V gene lookup returns CDR1 SGHTA and CDR2 FQGNSA. Trimming pared 2 bases from V and 6 bases from J, leaving 11 bases between. This receptor was taken from a female donor with breast cancer. The V and J genes are TRBV7-2 and TRBJ1-6; TRBD1 might be the D (5 bases). The sample was naive CD4+ T cells sorted from a lymph node. Subset given: naive CD4+ T cells, CD4+CD45RA+CD25-. CDR3: CASSLMADSNSPLHF. As DNA, the CDR3 is TGTGCCAGCAGCTTAATGGCAGACAGTAATTCACCCCTCCACTTT.